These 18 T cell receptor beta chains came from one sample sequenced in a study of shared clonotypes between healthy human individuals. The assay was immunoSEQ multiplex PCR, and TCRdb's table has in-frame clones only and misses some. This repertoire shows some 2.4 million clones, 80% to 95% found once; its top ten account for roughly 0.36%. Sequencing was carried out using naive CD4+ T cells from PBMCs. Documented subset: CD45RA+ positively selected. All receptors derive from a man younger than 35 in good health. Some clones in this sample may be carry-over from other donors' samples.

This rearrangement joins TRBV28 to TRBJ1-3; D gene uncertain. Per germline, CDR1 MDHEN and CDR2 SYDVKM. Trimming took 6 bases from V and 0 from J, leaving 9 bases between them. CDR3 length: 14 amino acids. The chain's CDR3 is CASSPNPSGNTIYF. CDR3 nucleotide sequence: TGTGCCAGCAGCCCTAATCCCTCTGGAAACACCATATATTTT. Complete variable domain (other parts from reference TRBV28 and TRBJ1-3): DVKVTQSSRYLVKRTGEKVFLECVQDMDHENMFWYRQDPGLGLRLIYFSYDVKMKEKGDIPEGYSVSREKKERFSLILESASTNQTSMYLCASSPNPSGNTIYFGEGSWLTVV.

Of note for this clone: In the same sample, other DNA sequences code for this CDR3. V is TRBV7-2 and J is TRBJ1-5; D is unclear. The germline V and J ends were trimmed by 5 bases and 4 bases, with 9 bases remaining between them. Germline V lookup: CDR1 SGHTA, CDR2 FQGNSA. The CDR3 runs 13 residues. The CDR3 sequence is CASSPSRNQPQHF. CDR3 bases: TGTGCCAGCAGCCCCAGCAGGAATCAGCCCCAGCATTTT. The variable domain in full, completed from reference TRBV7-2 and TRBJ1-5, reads GAGVSQSPSNKVTEKGKDVELRCDPISGHTALYWYRQSLGQGLEFLIYFQGNSAPDKSGLPSDRFSAERTGGSVSTLTIQRTQQEDSAVYLCASSPSRNQPQHFGDGTRLSIL.

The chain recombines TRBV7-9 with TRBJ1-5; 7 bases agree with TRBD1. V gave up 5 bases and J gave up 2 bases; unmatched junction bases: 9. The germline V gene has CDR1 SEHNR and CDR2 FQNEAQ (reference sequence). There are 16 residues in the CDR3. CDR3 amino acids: CASSARDSLGNQPQHF. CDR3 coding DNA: TGTGCCAGCAGCGCCCGGGACAGCCTGGGCAATCAGCCCCAGCATTTT.

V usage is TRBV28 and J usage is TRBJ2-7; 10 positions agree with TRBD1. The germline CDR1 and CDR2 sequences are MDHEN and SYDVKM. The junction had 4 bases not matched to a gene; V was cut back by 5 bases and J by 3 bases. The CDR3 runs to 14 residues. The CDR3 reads CASSAGQGIYEQYF. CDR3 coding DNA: TGTGCCAGCAGTGCGGGACAGGGGATCTACGAGCAGTACTTC.

DNA of the CDR3: TGCAGCGTTACCAGGGGTTCGAGCACAGATACGCAGTATTTT. Amino acid sequence: CSVTRGSSTDTQYF. The chain combines TRBV29-1 with TRBJ2-3; D possibly corresponds to TRBD1 (6 bases). V lost 5 bases and J lost 0, with 12 bases in between. The CDR3 is 14 residues long. CDR1 is SQVTM and CDR2 is ANQGSEA in the germline V gene.

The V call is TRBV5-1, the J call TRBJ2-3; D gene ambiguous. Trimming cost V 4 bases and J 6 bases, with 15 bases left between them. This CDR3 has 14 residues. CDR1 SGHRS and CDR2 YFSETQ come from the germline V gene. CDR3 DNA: TGCGCCAGCAGCCCCAAGCTCTCCACCGATACGCAGTATTTT. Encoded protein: CASSPKLSTDTQYF.

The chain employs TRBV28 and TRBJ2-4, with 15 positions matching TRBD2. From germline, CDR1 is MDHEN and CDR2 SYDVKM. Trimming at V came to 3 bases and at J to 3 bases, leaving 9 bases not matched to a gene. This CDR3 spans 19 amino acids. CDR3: CASSFGPGLAGGVKNIQYF. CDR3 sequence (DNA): TGTGCCAGCAGTTTCGGTCCGGGACTAGCGGGAGGAGTCAAAAACATTCAGTACTTC.

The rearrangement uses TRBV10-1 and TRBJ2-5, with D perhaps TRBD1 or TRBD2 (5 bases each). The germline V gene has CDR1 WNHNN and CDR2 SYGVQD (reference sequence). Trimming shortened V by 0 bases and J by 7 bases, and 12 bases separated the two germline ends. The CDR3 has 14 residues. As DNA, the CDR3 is TGCGCCAGCAGTGAGTCGCCAGGGACGGGGACCCAGTACTTC. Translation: CASSESPGTGTQYF.

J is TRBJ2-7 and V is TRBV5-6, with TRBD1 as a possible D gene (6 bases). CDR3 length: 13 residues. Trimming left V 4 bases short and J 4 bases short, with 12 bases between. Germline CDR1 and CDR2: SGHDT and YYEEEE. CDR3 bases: TGTGCCAGCAGCAATACAGGGTTGTACGAGCAGTACTTC. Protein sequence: CASSNTGLYEQYF.

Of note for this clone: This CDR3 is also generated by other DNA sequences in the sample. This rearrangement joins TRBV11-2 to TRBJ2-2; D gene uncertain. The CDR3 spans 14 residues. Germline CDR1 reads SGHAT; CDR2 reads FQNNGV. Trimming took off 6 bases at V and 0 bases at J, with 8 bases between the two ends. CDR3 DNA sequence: TGTGCCAGCAGACCAGGACCGAACACCGGGGAGCTGTTTTTT. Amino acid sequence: CASRPGPNTGELFF.

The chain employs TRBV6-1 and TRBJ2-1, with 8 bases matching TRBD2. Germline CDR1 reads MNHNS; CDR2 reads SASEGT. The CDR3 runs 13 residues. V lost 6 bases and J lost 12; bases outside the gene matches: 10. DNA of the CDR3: TGTGCCAGCAGGCCCAGCGGGGCGGGAGGGCAGTTCTTC. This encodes CASRPSGAGGQFF.

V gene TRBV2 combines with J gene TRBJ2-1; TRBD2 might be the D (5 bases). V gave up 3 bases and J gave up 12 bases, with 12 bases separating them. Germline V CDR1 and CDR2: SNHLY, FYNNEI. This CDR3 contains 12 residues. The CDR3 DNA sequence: TGTGCCAGCAGTGATCGGGAAAGGACGCAGTTCTTC. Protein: CASSDRERTQFF.

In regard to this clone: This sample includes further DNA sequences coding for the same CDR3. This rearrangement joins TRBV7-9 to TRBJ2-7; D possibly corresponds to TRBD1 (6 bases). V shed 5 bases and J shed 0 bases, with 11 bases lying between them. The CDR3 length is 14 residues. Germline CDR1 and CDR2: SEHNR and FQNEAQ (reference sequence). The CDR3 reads CASSRDRFSYEQYF. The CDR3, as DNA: TGTGCCAGCAGCCGTGACAGGTTCTCCTACGAGCAGTACTTC.

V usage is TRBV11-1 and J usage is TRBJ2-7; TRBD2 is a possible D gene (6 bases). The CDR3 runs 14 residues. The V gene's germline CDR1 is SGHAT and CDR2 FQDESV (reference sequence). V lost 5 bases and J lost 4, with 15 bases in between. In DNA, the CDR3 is TGTGCCAGCAGCCCGTCGCGGGGCCCGTACGAGCAGTACTTC. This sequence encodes CASSPSRGPYEQYF.

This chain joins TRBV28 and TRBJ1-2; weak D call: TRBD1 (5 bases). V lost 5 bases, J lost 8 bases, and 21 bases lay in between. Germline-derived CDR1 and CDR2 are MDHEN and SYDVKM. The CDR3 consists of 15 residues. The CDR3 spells CASSISPGRGRGYTF. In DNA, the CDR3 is TGTGCCAGCAGTATTAGCCCGGGACGCGGGAGGGGCTACACCTTC.

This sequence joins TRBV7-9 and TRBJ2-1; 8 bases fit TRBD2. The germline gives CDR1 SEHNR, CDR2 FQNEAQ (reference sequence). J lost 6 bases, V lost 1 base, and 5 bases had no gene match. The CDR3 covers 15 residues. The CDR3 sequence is CASSLVGLAGNEQFF. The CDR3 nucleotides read TGTGCCAGCAGCTTAGTTGGACTAGCTGGCAATGAGCAGTTCTTC.

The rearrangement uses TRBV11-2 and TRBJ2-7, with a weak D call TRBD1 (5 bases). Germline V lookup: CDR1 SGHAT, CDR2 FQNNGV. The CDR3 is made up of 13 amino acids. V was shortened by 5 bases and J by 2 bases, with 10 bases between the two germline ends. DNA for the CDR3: TGTGCCAGCAGCACGGACATCCCCTACGAGCAGTACTTC. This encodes CASSTDIPYEQYF.

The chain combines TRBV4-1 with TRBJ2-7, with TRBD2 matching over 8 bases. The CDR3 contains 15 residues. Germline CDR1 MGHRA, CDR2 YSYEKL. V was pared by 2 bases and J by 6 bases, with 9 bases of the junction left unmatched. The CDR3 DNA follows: TGCGCCAGCAGCCAAAAGACGGGAGGGCCCGGCGAGCAGTACTTC. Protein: CASSQKTGGPGEQYF.